The entry below describes one T cell receptor beta chain. Its antigen is unidentified. This sample is part of a study of a mutant IDH1 vaccine in newly diagnosed glioma. Profiled with immunoSEQ multiplex PCR; TCRdb holds only in-frame clones, not every one. The sample comprises roughly 51,000 clones, approximately 84% of which are singletons, and roughly 4.5% rests with the top ten. Specified time point: week 47, end of study. It was 300 ug of mutant IDH1 20-mer peptide that made up each vaccine dose, given with topical imiquimod. V was clipped by 0 bases and J by 1 base, with 2 bases between them. The CDR3 loop spans 13 amino acids.

This material consisted of PBMCs, taken from a glioma patient whose treatment included an IDH1 peptide vaccine. This chain connects TRBV5-3 to TRBJ2-4; D unresolved. TRBV5-3 is reported as an ORF; its role is uncertain. The clonotype originates from a woman aged 25 to 39 with glioma. Some clones in this sample may be carry-over from other donors' samples. DNA for the CDR3: TGTGCCAGAAGCTTGGGGGCCAAAAACATTCAGTACTTC. The encoded protein is CARSLGAKNIQYF.